The sequence of this T cell receptor (beta chain) was determined in a study of CD8 T cells in Susac syndrome. The germline V gene encodes CDR1 KGHDR and CDR2 SFDVKD. CDR3 size: 15 residues. V gave up 4 bases and J gave up 3 bases; unmatched junction bases: 6. TEMRA cells were enriched by FACS, and CD4+ and CD8+ T cells were negatively isolated. About 0.45 to 1 ug RNA was reverse transcribed with random hexamers. TCRdb reprocessed the immunoSEQ multiplex PCR reads via MiXCR and lists one record per CDR3 protein. The profile shows around 170,000 distinct CDR3 sequences, 95% of them singletons. This receptor was taken from a human donor with Susac syndrome. The sequencing input was CD8+ T cells from PBMCs. The V gene is TRBV24-1, the J gene TRBJ2-5, with TRBD1 identical over 8 bases. CDR3 protein: CATSESGTGEETQYF. Written as DNA, the CDR3 is TGTGCCACCAGTGAATCCGGGACAGGTGAAGAGACCCAGTACTTC.